This T cell receptor beta chain was recovered during a study of molecular identifiers for immune sequencing clone quantification (dated by TCRdb to between 2017 and 2018). Describing the broader study: For a replicate experiment, the RNA from either 20,000 or 100,000 naive CD8 T cells was divided into five aliquots, and four of those aliquots went on to sequencing. CD8 T cells were used in a methods study to benchmark molecular-identifier clustering-based TCR repertoire sequencing (MIDCIRS) and TCR RNA copy counting.

Remarks on this clonotype: It has no known antigen specificity. No per-base quality is available; no much larger clone lies one base away.

V gives up 5 bases and J gives up 3 bases, and the segment between their germline ends measures 11 bases. The CDR3 runs 14 amino acids, cysteine and phenylalanine included. CDR3 DNA only is kept here, 42 bases in frame from base 1. From the germline V gene (reference sequence), CDR1 is MNHEY and CDR2 is SMNVEV. Naive CD8 T cell libraries were made from about 20,000 to 1,000,000 sorted cells using 10%, 30% or 50% of purified RNA. On a BD FACSAria II, naive CD8 T cells were FACS-sorted as CD8+CD4-CCR7+CD45RA+ and collected into RLT Plus buffer. Roughly ten TCR copies' worth of Jurkat RNA were spiked into roughly 17,000-1,100,000 naive CD8 T cell samples to test detection sensitivity. CD8 T cells were enriched using RosetteSep CD8+ T Cell Enrichment Cocktail and Ficoll-Paque, and the enriched cells then underwent ACK red cell lysis. Library preparation employed PCR. The sequencer listed for this sample is Illumina HiSeq 4000. Preparation of bulk TCR libraries followed a previously described approach, with the TCR primers listed in Table S5. Purification of total RNA was performed with the Qiagen AllPrep DNA/RNA kit. Reads from multiple sequencing runs of the same library were pooled before analysis. The paper's processing steps were these. Reads were retained only if the reads had an exact TCR constant sequence, and the retained reads were trimmed to 150 nt and grouped according to their 12-nt molecular barcodes. Reads in each barcode group were sub-clustered using a 15% Levenshtein threshold, and a quality-weighted consensus sequence was built for each RNA molecule. Non-functional sequences were excluded, and lower-count sequences lying one edit away from another sequence were also excluded. On the basis of fitting two negative binomial distributions, barcode sub-clusters with fewer than 20% of the maximum read count were discarded. In-frame beta chains were kept once TCRdb had trimmed the public reads at Q25 with fastp and called clones with MiXCR. A single entry per CDR3 protein holds the most common genes and DNA from its merged rows. The V and J calls here are based on TCRdb, not the publication. The sample table contains roughly 9,700 distinct CDR3 sequences; only one count was recorded for about 18% of them. The top ten hold roughly 2% of the sample.

Summary of the overall study and its limitations: In CMV-specific effector cells, clones with more than 20 RNA copies contained over 99% of molecules, whereas in naive cells such clones contained under 1% of molecules. Modeling estimated about 3 recovered TCR RNA copies per cell, compared with 8.5 to 10 by digital PCR, which implies 30% to 35% capture efficiency. Naive libraries contained spiked-in Jurkat TCR RNA (roughly 10 copies' worth), which is not part of the donor repertoire. Identical TCR molecules sharing a barcode could cause highly expanded clone sizes to be underestimated. Spiked-in Jurkat TCR RNA equivalent to a single cell was reported to be detectable even among some 910,000 naive CD8 T cells. When barcode sub-clustering was omitted, TCR diversity was inflated by chimeric consensus sequences, with chimeras reaching as high as 47%.

This clonotype was sampled from a human donor in good health. Some libraries in this study had Jurkat cell RNA spiked in. The sample comprised naive CD8+ T cells from blood, with Jurkat cell RNA spiked in. The cell subset or site label for this specimen denotes: FACS-sorted CD8+CD4-CCR7+CD45RA+ naive T cells. Rearrangement joined TRBV27 to TRBJ1-5; the D gene remains uncertain. The CDR3 protein sequence reads: CASSSGAINQPQHF. The DNA sequence follows: TGTGCCAGCAGTAGTGGTGCGATCAATCAGCCCCAGCATTTT.